These 2 T cell receptor beta chains share one sample of origin, sequenced in a study of response to subunit inactivated influenza vaccine. TCRdb re-called the RT-PCR reads through MiXCR, storing one row per CDR3 protein. The top ten clones hold 10% to 15% of a sample with about 520,000 distinct CDR3 sequences, approximately 11% of them seen once. Specimen: PBMCs from blood, collected 45 days after vaccination. Receptor source: a man between 45 and 60 years old who received an inactivated influenza vaccine.

The chain links TRBV28 to TRBJ2-7; 9 nucleotides match TRBD2. The V gene end was trimmed by 10 bases and the J gene end by 5 bases; junction bases not matched to a gene: 18. The CDR3 loop spans 16 amino acids. In germline, CDR1 is MDHEN, CDR2 SYDVKM. The CDR3 coding sequence is TGTGCCACCGAAGGCGGCGGGAGGGCCAATTGGGACGAGCAGTACTTC. This encodes CATEGGGRANWDEQYF.

The chain has TRBV20-1 and TRBJ2-2, with TRBD2 identical over 13 bases. Germline V gene data show CDR1 as DFQATT and CDR2 as SNEGSKA (reference sequence). The V and J ends lost 0 bases and 4 bases, in that order; junction bases with no gene match: 14. The CDR3 runs to 20 residues. CDR3 loop: CSARDARTSGSSQGTGELFF. CDR3 bases: TGCAGTGCTAGAGATGCCCGGACTAGCGGGAGCTCTCAAGGCACCGGGGAGCTGTTTTTT.